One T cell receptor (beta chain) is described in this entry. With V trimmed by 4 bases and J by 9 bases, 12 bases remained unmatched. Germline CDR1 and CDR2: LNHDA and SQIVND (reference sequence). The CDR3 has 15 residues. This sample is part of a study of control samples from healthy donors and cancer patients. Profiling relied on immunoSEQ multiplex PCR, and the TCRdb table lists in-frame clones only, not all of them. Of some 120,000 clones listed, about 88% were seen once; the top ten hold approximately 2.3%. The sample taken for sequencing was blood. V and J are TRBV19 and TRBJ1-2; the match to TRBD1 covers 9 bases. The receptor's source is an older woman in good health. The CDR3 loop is CASSRVTGGDLRYTF. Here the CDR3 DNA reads TGTGCCAGTAGTAGAGTTACAGGGGGCGACCTCCGCTACACCTTC. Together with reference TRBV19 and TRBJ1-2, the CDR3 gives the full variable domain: DGGITQSPKYLFRKEGQNVTLSCEQNLNHDAMYWYRQDPGQGLRLIYYSQIVNDFQKGDIAEGYSVSREKKESFPLTVTSAQKNPTAFYLCASSRVTGGDLRYTFGSGTRLTVV.